A selection of T cell receptor beta chains follows, all from one sample in a study of CD8+CD57+ T cells in acquired aplastic anemia. MiXCR, applied by TCRdb to the reads, yields one record per CDR3 protein. The table shows 150,000 or so distinct CDR3 sequences, with around half occurring only once. Specimen: sorted CD4+, CD8+, or CD8+CD57+ T cells (not recorded which) from PBMCs. The origin of the receptors is a human donor with aplastic anemia. Both conserved end residues are part of each CDR3. The D gene is left open where the match is weak. Not all rows give a size; the values are once, few, many and, for expanded clones, a class.

j_gene | abundance | v_gene | d_gene | CDR3aa | CDR3nt
TRBJ2-7 | few | TRBV19 | NA | CASSIYGSQGEQYF | TGTGCCAGTAGTATTTACGGGAGTCAGGGCGAGCAGTACTTC
TRBJ2-7 | NA | TRBV2 | TRBD1 | CASKVQGANYEQYF | TGTGCCAGTAAGGTACAGGGGGCTAACTACGAGCAGTACTTC
TRBJ2-1 | NA | TRBV3-1 | TRBD2 | CASSQLPGRESSNEQFF | TGTGCCAGCAGCCAATTACCCGGGCGGGAGAGCAGCAATGAGCAGTTCTTC
TRBJ2-5 | NA | TRBV25-1 | TRBD2 | CASGSSGGLTETQYF | TGTGCCAGCGGATCTAGCGGGGGCCTGACAGAGACCCAGTACTTC
TRBJ2-7 | once | TRBV29-1 | NA | CSVEDYPYEQYF | TGCAGCGTCGAGGACTATCCCTACGAGCAGTACTTC
TRBJ2-3 | NA | TRBV25-1 | NA | CASSDLGTSDTQYF | TGTGCCAGCAGCGACCTAGGGACCTCAGATACGCAGTATTTT
TRBJ2-5 | many | TRBV20-1 | NA | CSAPIRPAYETQYF | TGCAGTGCTCCCATCAGACCGGCCTATGAGACCCAGTACTTC
TRBJ1-4 | many | TRBV12-3/TRBV12-4 | NA | CASSQARRWEKLFF | TGTGCCAGCAGCCAGGCCCGGCGGTGGGAAAAACTGTTTTTT
TRBJ1-2 | many | TRBV7-2 | NA | CASSSDRSYGYTF | TGTGCCAGCAGCTCCGACCGATCATATGGCTACACCTTC
TRBJ1-1 | NA | TRBV29-1 | NA | CSVGGTNTEAFF | TGCAGCGTTGGAGGGACCAACACTGAAGCTTTCTTT
TRBJ2-4 | NA | TRBV5-4 | TRBD1 | CASSLEGARNIQYF | TGTGCCAGCAGCTTGGAGGGGGCGAGAAACATTCAGTACTTC